This TCR beta chain was sequenced in a study of blood T cells in healthy people across ages. As for the study in general: Template-switching capture recovered about one barcoded beta molecule per two T cells.

Study observations and caveats: Donor CMV status, an unknown factor, possibly confounded changes in expanded clonotypes.

Approximately 10 milliliters of peripheral blood were drawn from each donor into EDTA-treated tubes. Through a sample-barcoded 5' primer and a J-beta primer mix, a second PCR was run for roughly 7 to 11 cycles. The template-switch adaptor, which had 12 random nucleotides, put a tag on each cDNA molecule. TCRdb reanalysed the 5' RACE reads using MiXCR and keeps one entry per CDR3 protein. This repertoire shows about 900,000 distinct CDR3 sequences, approximately 59% found once; its top ten account for roughly 26%. About this clonotype itself: The antigen remains undetermined.

Sequencing used blood. The clonotype originates from a man aged 30 to 39 in good health.

This CDR3 reads CATGRLAGGTGELFF. The CDR3, as DNA: TGTGCCACCGGGAGACTAGCCGGTGGGACCGGGGAGCTGTTTTTT. The chain has TRBV2 and TRBJ2-2; 7 nucleotides agree with TRBD2. The V gene end was trimmed by 10 bases and the J gene end by 5 bases; junction bases not matched to a gene: 13. CDR1 and CDR2 (germline): SNHLY, FYNNEI. The CDR3 spans 15 residues.